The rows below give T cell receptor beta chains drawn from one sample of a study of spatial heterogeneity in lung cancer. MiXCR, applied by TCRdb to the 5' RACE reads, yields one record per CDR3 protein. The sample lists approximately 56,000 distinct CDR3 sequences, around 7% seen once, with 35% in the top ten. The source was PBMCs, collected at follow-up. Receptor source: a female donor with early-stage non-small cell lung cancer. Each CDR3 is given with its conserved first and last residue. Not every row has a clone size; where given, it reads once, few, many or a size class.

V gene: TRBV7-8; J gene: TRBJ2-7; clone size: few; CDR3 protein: CASSSRTAPYEQYF
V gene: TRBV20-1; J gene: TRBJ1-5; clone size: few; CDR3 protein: CSAHRTGAGNQPQHF
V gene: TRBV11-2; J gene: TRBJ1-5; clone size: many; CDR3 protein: CASSSRSHQPQHF
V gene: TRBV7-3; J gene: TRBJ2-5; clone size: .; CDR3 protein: CASSPGAGGLETQYF
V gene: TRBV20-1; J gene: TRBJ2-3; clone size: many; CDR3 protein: CSALGTDTQYF
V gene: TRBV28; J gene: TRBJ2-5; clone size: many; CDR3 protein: CASSLTSGGQETQYF
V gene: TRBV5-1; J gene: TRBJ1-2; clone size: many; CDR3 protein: CASTDSAVEPYGYTF
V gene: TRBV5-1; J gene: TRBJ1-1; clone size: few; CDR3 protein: CASSLGGTGSRTEAFF
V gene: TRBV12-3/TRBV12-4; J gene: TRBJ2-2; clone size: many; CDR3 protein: CASRPGQEYTGELFF
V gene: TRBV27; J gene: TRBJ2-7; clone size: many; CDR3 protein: CASSHTTSGGYEQYF
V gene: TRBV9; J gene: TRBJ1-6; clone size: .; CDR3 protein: CASSPPGGSPLHF
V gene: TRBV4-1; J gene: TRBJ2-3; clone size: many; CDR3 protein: CASSHFPGPYTDTQYF
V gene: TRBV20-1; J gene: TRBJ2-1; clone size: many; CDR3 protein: CSARLAGSPSYNEQFF
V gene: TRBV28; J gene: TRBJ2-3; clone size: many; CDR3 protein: CATAGDSTDTQYF
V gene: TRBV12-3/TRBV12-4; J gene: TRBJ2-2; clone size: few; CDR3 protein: CASSIGLAGTGELFF
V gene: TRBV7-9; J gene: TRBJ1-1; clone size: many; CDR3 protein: CASSSLSTPNTEAFF
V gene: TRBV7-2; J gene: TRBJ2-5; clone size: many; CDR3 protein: CASSLTGARETQYF
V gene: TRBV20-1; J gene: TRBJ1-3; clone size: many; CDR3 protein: CSARVEGRGNTIYF
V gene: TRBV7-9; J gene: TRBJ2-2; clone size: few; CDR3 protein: CARPGLSNTGELFF
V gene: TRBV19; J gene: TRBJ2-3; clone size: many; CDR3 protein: CATSPGLTKDTQYF
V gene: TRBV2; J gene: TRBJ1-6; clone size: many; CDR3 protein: CASSIKGQENSPLHF
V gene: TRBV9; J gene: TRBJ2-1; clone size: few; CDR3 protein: CASSVQGSGGANEQFF
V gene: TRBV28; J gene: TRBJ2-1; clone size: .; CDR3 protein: CASSPWTDNEQFF
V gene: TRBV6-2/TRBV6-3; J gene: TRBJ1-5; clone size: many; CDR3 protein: CASSYGSQETKPQHF
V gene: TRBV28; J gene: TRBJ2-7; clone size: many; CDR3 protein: CASQLGDRSDEQYF
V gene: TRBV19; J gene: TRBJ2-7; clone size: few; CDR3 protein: CASSRTVSSYEQYF
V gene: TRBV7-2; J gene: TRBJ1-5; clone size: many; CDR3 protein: CASSLAGQDSYSNQPQHF
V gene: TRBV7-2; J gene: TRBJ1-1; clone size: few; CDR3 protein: CASSDRQMNTEAFF
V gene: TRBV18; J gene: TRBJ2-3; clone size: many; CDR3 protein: CASSPSLADTQYF
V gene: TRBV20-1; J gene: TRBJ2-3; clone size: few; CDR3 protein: CSARTSGTDTQYF
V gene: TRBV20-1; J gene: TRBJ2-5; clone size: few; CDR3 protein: CSARRGETQYF
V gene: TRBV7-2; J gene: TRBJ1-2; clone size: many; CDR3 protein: CASSLGTGLRDGYTF
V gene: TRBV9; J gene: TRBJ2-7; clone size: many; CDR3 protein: CASSPGLTSYEQYF
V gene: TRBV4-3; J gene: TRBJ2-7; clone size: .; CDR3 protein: CASSQVTGPYEQYF
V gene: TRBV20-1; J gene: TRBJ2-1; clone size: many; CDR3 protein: CSARDTYDRAHNEQFF
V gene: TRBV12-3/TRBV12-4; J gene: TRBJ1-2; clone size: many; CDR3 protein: CASSPDGYAYGYTF
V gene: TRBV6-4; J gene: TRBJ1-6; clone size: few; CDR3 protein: CASRDDRYNSPLHF
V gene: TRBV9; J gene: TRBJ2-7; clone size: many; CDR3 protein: CASSRQVDRYEQYF
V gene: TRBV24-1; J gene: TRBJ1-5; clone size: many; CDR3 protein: CATSDGGTGAPGLPQHF
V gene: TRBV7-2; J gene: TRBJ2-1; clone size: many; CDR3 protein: CASSFYSGRIYNEQFF
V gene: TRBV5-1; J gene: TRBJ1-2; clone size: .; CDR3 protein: CASSQQSGAQYGYTF
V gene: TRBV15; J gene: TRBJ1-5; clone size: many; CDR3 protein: CATSTAGQGSSQPQHF
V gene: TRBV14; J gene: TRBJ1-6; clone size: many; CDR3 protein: CASSQAGQGAWVSPLHF
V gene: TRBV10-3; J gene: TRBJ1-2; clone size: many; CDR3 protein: CAISDSDRANYGYTF